Listed below are T cell receptor beta chains from one sample, sequenced in a study of blood T cell repertoires in COVID-19. Libraries were prepared by immunoSEQ multiplex PCR; TCRdb keeps only in-frame clonotypes and omits some of them. The sample has a few hundred thousand clones, 85% to 90% seen once. Sequencing used peripheral blood. The receptor set was obtained from a middle-aged woman who had recovered from COVID-19. CDR3s include the opening cysteine and the closing phenylalanine or tryptophan. The order of the fields is J gene, V gene, clone size, D gene, CDR3 DNA, CDR3 protein. D genes are given only for firm matches. The size entry is marked missing in some rows and otherwise reads once, few, many or a size class.

j_call: TRBJ2-7
v_call: TRBV12-3/TRBV12-4
clone_size: NA
d_call: TRBD2
cdr3_nt: TGTGCCAGCAGACTCGCGGGGGGGCCTCCGTACTTC
cdr3_aa: CASRLAGGPPYF

j_call: TRBJ2-1
v_call: TRBV11-3
clone_size: NA
d_call: NA
cdr3_nt: TGTGCCAGCAGCTTAGATCCCCTTTCCTACAATGAGCAGTTCTTC
cdr3_aa: CASSLDPLSYNEQFF

j_call: TRBJ2-2
v_call: TRBV28
clone_size: NA
d_call: TRBD2
cdr3_nt: TGTGCCAGCAGGGAGACTAGCGGCCCGAACACCGGGGAGCTGTTTTTT
cdr3_aa: CASRETSGPNTGELFF

j_call: TRBJ1-2
v_call: TRBV29-1
clone_size: NA
d_call: NA
cdr3_nt: TGCAGCGTTGAGACGGGGGAGAACTATGGCTACACCTTC
cdr3_aa: CSVETGENYGYTF

j_call: TRBJ2-2
v_call: TRBV2
clone_size: once
d_call: NA
cdr3_nt: TGTGCCAGCAGTGAGGGGCAGTTCACCGGGGAGCTGTTTTTT
cdr3_aa: CASSEGQFTGELFF

j_call: TRBJ2-6
v_call: TRBV28
clone_size: once
d_call: NA
cdr3_nt: TGTGCCAGCAGTTCCCCGTCGGGGGCTGGGGCCAACGTCCTGACTTTC
cdr3_aa: CASSSPSGAGANVLTF

j_call: TRBJ2-2
v_call: TRBV3-1/TRBV3-2
clone_size: NA
d_call: NA
cdr3_nt: TGTGCCAGCAGCCAAGCGGGTACGAACACCGGGGAGCTGTTTTTT
cdr3_aa: CASSQAGTNTGELFF

j_call: TRBJ2-3
v_call: TRBV10-1
clone_size: NA
d_call: NA
cdr3_nt: TGCGCCAGCAGTGATACGACAAACACAGATACGCAGTATTTT
cdr3_aa: CASSDTTNTDTQYF

j_call: TRBJ2-3
v_call: TRBV5-1
clone_size: NA
d_call: NA
cdr3_nt: TGCGCCAGCAGCTTGGGTCCAGGGTCTACTTCAGATACGCAGTATTTT
cdr3_aa: CASSLGPGSTSDTQYF

j_call: TRBJ1-5
v_call: TRBV2
clone_size: NA
d_call: NA
cdr3_nt: TGTGCCAGCACGACAGGAGAGTATCAGCCCCAGCATTTT
cdr3_aa: CASTTGEYQPQHF

j_call: TRBJ2-3
v_call: TRBV19
clone_size: once
d_call: TRBD2
cdr3_nt: TGTGCCAGTAGTATGCTAGCGGGGGGGCCGTTTCCTAGCACAGATACGCAGTATTTT
cdr3_aa: CASSMLAGGPFPSTDTQYF

j_call: TRBJ2-1
v_call: TRBV2
clone_size: NA
d_call: NA
cdr3_nt: TGTGCCAGCACCGAAGGGGGGGGTGATTACAATGAGCAGTTCTTC
cdr3_aa: CASTEGGGDYNEQFF

j_call: TRBJ1-4
v_call: TRBV4-1
clone_size: NA
d_call: NA
cdr3_nt: TGCGCCAGCAGCCAAGGACCCCCGGGGAACCTTAATGAAAAACTGTTTTTT
cdr3_aa: CASSQGPPGNLNEKLFF

j_call: TRBJ2-5
v_call: TRBV12-3/TRBV12-4
clone_size: NA
d_call: NA
cdr3_nt: TGTGCCAGCAGTTTCGTACAAGAGACCCAGTACTTC
cdr3_aa: CASSFVQETQYF

j_call: TRBJ2-1
v_call: TRBV11-2
clone_size: NA
d_call: TRBD2
cdr3_nt: TGTGCCAGCATGGGGGGGTCCAATGAGCAGTTCTTC
cdr3_aa: CASMGGSNEQFF

j_call: TRBJ1-2
v_call: TRBV7-9
clone_size: NA
d_call: NA
cdr3_nt: TGTGCCAGCAGCTTAGGGGGGCAGGGATGGTCGCGGTATGGCTACACCTTC
cdr3_aa: CASSLGGQGWSRYGYTF

j_call: TRBJ2-5
v_call: TRBV9
clone_size: NA
d_call: NA
cdr3_nt: TGTGCCAGCAACGCCTTTAGCGGTTCGGAGACCCAGTACTTC
cdr3_aa: CASNAFSGSETQYF

j_call: TRBJ2-2
v_call: TRBV27
clone_size: NA
d_call: NA
cdr3_nt: TGTGCCAGCAGTTCCGCTTCGGACTACACCGGGGAGCTGTTTTTT
cdr3_aa: CASSSASDYTGELFF

j_call: TRBJ2-7
v_call: TRBV2
clone_size: NA
d_call: NA
cdr3_nt: TGTGCCAGCAGTGAAGAACAGGGTTGGACCTACGAGCAGTACTTC
cdr3_aa: CASSEEQGWTYEQYF

j_call: TRBJ1-2
v_call: TRBV24-1
clone_size: NA
d_call: TRBD1
cdr3_nt: TGTGCCACCAGTGATTCGGGACAGCCCTATGGCTACACCTTC
cdr3_aa: CATSDSGQPYGYTF

j_call: TRBJ2-1
v_call: TRBV7-9
clone_size: once
d_call: NA
cdr3_nt: TGTGCCAGCAGCTTTAGCAGCGATGAGCAGTTCTTC
cdr3_aa: CASSFSSDEQFF

j_call: TRBJ2-5
v_call: TRBV9
clone_size: NA
d_call: TRBD2
cdr3_nt: TGTGCCAGCAGCATGCGAGCGGGGGGAAAAGAGACCCAGTACTTC
cdr3_aa: CASSMRAGGKETQYF

j_call: TRBJ2-2
v_call: TRBV11-2
clone_size: NA
d_call: NA
cdr3_nt: TGTGCCAGCAGCTTAGGACTAGACATCGGGGAGCTGTTTTTT
cdr3_aa: CASSLGLDIGELFF

j_call: TRBJ1-2
v_call: TRBV3-1/TRBV3-2
clone_size: NA
d_call: TRBD1
cdr3_nt: TGTGCCAGCAGCCAAGCGGGACAGGGTGGAACCTTC
cdr3_aa: CASSQAGQGGTF

j_call: TRBJ2-1
v_call: TRBV11-3
clone_size: NA
d_call: TRBD1
cdr3_nt: TGTGCCACCTCAATCGGGGACAGGGGGGTTCGGTCCTACAATGAGCAGTTCTTC
cdr3_aa: CATSIGDRGVRSYNEQFF

j_call: TRBJ1-1
v_call: TRBV5-1
clone_size: NA
d_call: NA
cdr3_nt: TGCGCCAGCAGCTTGTCTATCCCCAACACTGAAGCTTTCTTT
cdr3_aa: CASSLSIPNTEAFF

j_call: TRBJ2-2
v_call: TRBV19
clone_size: NA
d_call: NA
cdr3_nt: TGTGCCAGTACCCCCTCTGTATACACCGGGGAGCTGTTTTTT
cdr3_aa: CASTPSVYTGELFF

j_call: TRBJ2-7
v_call: TRBV5-6
clone_size: NA
d_call: TRBD1
cdr3_nt: TGTGCCAGCAGCGCCGGAAACAGGGGGCAGTACTTC
cdr3_aa: CASSAGNRGQYF

j_call: TRBJ1-1
v_call: TRBV12-3/TRBV12-4
clone_size: NA
d_call: NA
cdr3_nt: TGTGCCAGCAGCCCCTGGGTCGGGGATGAAGCTTTCTTT
cdr3_aa: CASSPWVGDEAFF

j_call: TRBJ2-5
v_call: TRBV12-3/TRBV12-4
clone_size: NA
d_call: TRBD2
cdr3_nt: TGTGCCAGCACCCAATTGGGGGGGAAGACCCAGTACTTC
cdr3_aa: CASTQLGGKTQYF

j_call: TRBJ2-7
v_call: TRBV28
clone_size: once
d_call: NA
cdr3_nt: TGTGCCAGCAGTCGAACCCCGGGACAACCCTACGAGCAGTACTTC
cdr3_aa: CASSRTPGQPYEQYF

j_call: TRBJ2-2
v_call: TRBV19
clone_size: NA
d_call: TRBD1
cdr3_nt: TGTGCCAGTAGTTCTCGGACAGGAATGGTCGGGGAGCTGTTTTTT
cdr3_aa: CASSSRTGMVGELFF

j_call: TRBJ2-3
v_call: TRBV5-1
clone_size: NA
d_call: NA
cdr3_nt: TGCGCCAGCAGGAAGGGGGAGCTCACAGATACGCAGTATTTT
cdr3_aa: CASRKGELTDTQYF

j_call: TRBJ2-3
v_call: TRBV4-3
clone_size: NA
d_call: TRBD2
cdr3_nt: TGCGCCAGCAGCCAAGGGGGTAGCGGGAGTCTAAGCACAGATACGCAGTATTTT
cdr3_aa: CASSQGGSGSLSTDTQYF

j_call: TRBJ1-1
v_call: TRBV30
clone_size: NA
d_call: NA
cdr3_nt: TGTGCCTGTTATCGGTACACTGAAGCTTTCTTT
cdr3_aa: CACYRYTEAFF

j_call: TRBJ2-3
v_call: TRBV5-1
clone_size: once
d_call: TRBD2
cdr3_nt: TGCGCCAGCAGCTGGAGGGTAGCGGGGGGGCTGAGGGATACGCAGTATTTT
cdr3_aa: CASSWRVAGGLRDTQYF

j_call: TRBJ1-5
v_call: TRBV27
clone_size: NA
d_call: TRBD1
cdr3_nt: TGTGCCAGCAGTTTCGCCCGGACAGGGCAGCCCCAGCATTTT
cdr3_aa: CASSFARTGQPQHF

j_call: TRBJ1-4
v_call: TRBV7-8
clone_size: NA
d_call: NA
cdr3_nt: TGTGCCAGCAGCTTCGGTCTGAGGGAGGGTGAAAAACTGTTTTTT
cdr3_aa: CASSFGLREGEKLFF

j_call: TRBJ2-5
v_call: TRBV2
clone_size: NA
d_call: TRBD2
cdr3_nt: TGTGCCAGCAGGCGGGGGGTACAGACCCAGTACTTC
cdr3_aa: CASRRGVQTQYF

j_call: TRBJ1-5
v_call: TRBV3-1/TRBV3-2
clone_size: NA
d_call: NA
cdr3_nt: TGTGCCGATAAAACAGGGAACCCTCAGCCCCAGCATTTT
cdr3_aa: CADKTGNPQPQHF

j_call: TRBJ2-2
v_call: TRBV5-1
clone_size: once
d_call: NA
cdr3_nt: TGCGCCAGCAGCTTGCTCTCAGGGGTCACCGGGGAGCTGTTTTTT
cdr3_aa: CASSLLSGVTGELFF

j_call: TRBJ2-1
v_call: TRBV18
clone_size: NA
d_call: TRBD1
cdr3_nt: TGTGCCAGCTCACAAAGACAGGGTGTGTCCTACAATGAGCAGTTCTTC
cdr3_aa: CASSQRQGVSYNEQFF

j_call: TRBJ2-3
v_call: TRBV7-3
clone_size: NA
d_call: NA
cdr3_nt: TGTGCCAGCAGCTTAACACAGGGCGGGACAGATACGCAGTATTTT
cdr3_aa: CASSLTQGGTDTQYF

j_call: TRBJ2-4
v_call: TRBV21-1
clone_size: NA
d_call: NA
cdr3_nt: TGTGCCAGCAGCACTACTAGATTCGAAAACATTCAGTACTTC
cdr3_aa: CASSTTRFENIQYF

j_call: TRBJ2-5
v_call: TRBV18
clone_size: NA
d_call: NA
cdr3_nt: TGTGCCAGCTCACCAGCGGAGACCCAGTACTTC
cdr3_aa: CASSPAETQYF